This T cell receptor beta chain was retrieved from a study of regulatory T cells in long-lasting Graves disease. The V gene's germline CDR1 is MGHRA and CDR2 YSYEKL. This CDR3 spans 15 amino acids. Deletions cut 0 bases from V and 0 bases from J, with 9 bases between. Building the TCR beta libraries relied on iRepertoire HTBI primers, and CDR3 regions underwent Arm-PCR. TCRdb recomputed calls from the multiplex PCR reads with MiXCR, one row per CDR3 protein. The sample lists approximately 500,000 distinct CDR3 sequences; around a fifth were seen once. To note about this clonotype: The antigen remains undetermined.

Broader study findings: With persistent disease, TRBV28, TRBJ1-2 and TRBJ2-5 were the favored segments.

Time point given: persistent/refractory GD, antithyroid drugs over 5 years with positive TRAb. RNA isolated from PBMCs was used to make the TCR library. It was by American Thyroid Association guidelines that Graves' disease was diagnosed. Patients all came to the study from an endocrinology department in Xi'an, China. This sample comprised peripheral blood mononuclear cells (PBMCs), obtained when the disease was refractory, from a patient treated with antithyroid drugs. The V gene is TRBV4-1, the J gene TRBJ2-7; D possibly corresponds to TRBD2 (6 bases). This clonotype originated in a female donor with Graves disease. The CDR3 DNA reads TGCGCCAGCAGCCAAGAGCGGGGTTACTCCTACGAGCAGTACTTC. This gives the protein CASSQERGYSYEQYF.